This T cell receptor beta chain was observed in a study of vaccination effects on CD4 cells after COVID-19. Study-wide context: Samples collected post-vaccine were obtained a median of 72 days after the second dose. General study points: Convalescent patients in the study were few, and early post-infection timepoints were absent. Pronounced clonal contraction occurred in clones induced by infection and by vaccine late after vaccination.

Generated by immunoSEQ multiplex PCR, the TCRdb table keeps only in-frame clones and is missing some. The sample lists some 30,000 clones, 74% seen once, with about 14% in the top ten. For this clone: Its antigen is not identified.

Pools of viral peptides were used by the ViraFEST assay to expand antigen-specific CD4+ T cells ahead of sequencing. The authors isolated CD4+ T cells after 9 to 10 days of culture. The vaccine given was either BNT162b2 or mRNA-1273, in two doses. The CDR3 covers 13 residues. The germline V gene has CDR1 SGHNT and CDR2 YYREEE (reference sequence). V lost 0 bases to trimming and J lost 2 bases, with 5 bases between them. The material sequenced was CD4+ T cells from PBMCs cultured with HCoV-229E spike peptides, taken after COVID-19 vaccination. The TCR comes from a human donor who received a COVID-19 vaccine. The J gene is TRBJ2-5, the V gene TRBV5-4; D is undetermined. The CDR3 coding sequence is TGTGCCAGCAGCTTGGTCGGGCAAGAGACCCAGTACTTC. It encodes CASSLVGQETQYF.